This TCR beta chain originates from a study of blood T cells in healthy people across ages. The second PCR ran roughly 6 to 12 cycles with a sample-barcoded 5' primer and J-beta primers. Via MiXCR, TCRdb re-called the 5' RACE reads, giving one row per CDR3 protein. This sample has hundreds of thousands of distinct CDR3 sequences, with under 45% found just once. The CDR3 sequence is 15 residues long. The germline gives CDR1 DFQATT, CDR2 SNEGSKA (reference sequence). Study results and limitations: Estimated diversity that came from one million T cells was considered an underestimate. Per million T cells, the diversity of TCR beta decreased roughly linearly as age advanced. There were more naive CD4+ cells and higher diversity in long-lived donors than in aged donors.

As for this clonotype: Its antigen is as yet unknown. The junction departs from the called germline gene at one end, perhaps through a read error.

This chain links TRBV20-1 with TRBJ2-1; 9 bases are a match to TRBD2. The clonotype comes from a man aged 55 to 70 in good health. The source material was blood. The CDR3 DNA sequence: TGCAGTGCAACGCGATCTAGCGGGGTGTACAGTGAGCAGTTCTTC. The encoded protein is CSATRSSGVYSEQFF.